The sample holds many counts of the clone carrying this T cell receptor beta chain. It was RNA transcripts that yielded the amplified TCR beta CDR3 regions. HTBI primers drove first-round RT-PCR of the TCR CDR3. TCRdb analysed the multiplex PCR reads with MiXCR anew, one entry per CDR3 protein. Of about 180,000 distinct CDR3 sequences in the sample, over 15% were seen once. This specimen belongs to a study of T cells in Graves' hyperthyroidism and ophthalmopathy. Trimming shortened V by 2 bases and J by 4 bases, and 11 bases separated the two germline ends. The CDR3 extends over 14 amino acids. Germline V gene lookup returns CDR1 SGHVS and CDR2 FNYEAQ. Clinical symptoms, serum thyroxine and TRAb, thyroid ultrasound and orbital computed tomography were used for the diagnoses.

This chain uses TRBV7-6 with TRBJ1-2; maybe TRBD1 (5 bases). The origin of this receptor is a woman in her forties or fifties with Graves' hyperthyroidism. Material for sequencing was blood. Written as DNA, the CDR3 is TGTGCCAGCAGCTTAAGGGGCAGGGTCTATGGCTACACCTTC. Translated, it gives CASSLRGRVYGYTF.